This TCR beta chain was sequenced in a study of blood T cell repertoires in COVID-19. On the study more broadly: The analysed material was cDNA or gDNA that came from T cells, B-cell-depleted T cells, or PBMCs.

Germline lookup yields CDR1 SGHTA and CDR2 FQGNSA. J was trimmed by 2 bases and V by 5 bases; bases with no gene match: 18. The CDR3 length is 19 residues. The data were produced by immunoSEQ multiplex PCR, yet TCRdb's version contains in-frame clones alone and is incomplete. The repertoire includes more than 65,000 clones, roughly 89% of them detected once, and almost 5.5% sits in the top ten. The source material was peripheral blood. This chain connects TRBV7-2 to TRBJ2-3; 8 bases are shared with TRBD2. This sequence originates from a man in his 60s with acute or convalescent COVID-19. The CDR3, as DNA: TGTGCCAGCAGCCCCCGCGCTCTGGGGCGGGGGGTTAACACAGATACGCAGTATTTT. It translates to CASSPRALGRGVNTDTQYF.